This T cell receptor (beta chain) originates from a study of CD8 T cells in ankylosing spondylitis. Whole-study results and caveats: Reactive arthritis synovial fluid and blood previously showed some of these motif variants. Characteristic of ankylosing spondylitis blood, it appeared, was a TCR beta motif comprising 7 to 9 highly homologous variants. Researchers reportedly found disease-linked clones significantly enriched in matched ankylosing spondylitis synovial fluid.

As the method for making TCR beta libraries, quantitative 5'-RACE with molecular barcodes was used. TCRdb used MiXCR to reprocess the 5' RACE reads, holding one entry per CDR3 protein. The data hold approximately 100,000 distinct CDR3 sequences, with roughly 8.3% observed a single time. There are 15 residues in the CDR3. Germline CDR1 and CDR2: SGHRS and YFSETQ. The V and J ends lost 4 bases and 3 bases, in that order; junction bases with no gene match: 4. This clonotype was observed many times. The antigen is not known. This chain connects TRBV5-1 to TRBJ1-4, with 9 bases identical to TRBD1. This clonotype originated in a male donor with ankylosing spondylitis or in good health (not recorded which). Sequenced sample: blood, either unsorted or a sorted T cell fraction (not recorded which). CDR3 coding DNA: TGCGCCAGCAGCGAACAGGGGGCGGCTAATGAAAAACTGTTTTTT. Its protein is CASSEQGAANEKLFF.